This T cell receptor beta chain comes out of a study of cytomegalovirus exposure and HLA in healthy donors (dated by TCRdb to about 2017). Study-level background: An earlier analysis of roughly 630 of the donors reported 250 to 300 Gb of sequence data and 100 million to 140 million unique TCR beta sequences from 150 million to 200 million T cells. Among the 398 genotyped donors, about 85% belonged to the genetic ancestry cluster associated with self-reported Caucasian donors. The number of donors typed differed by locus, with about 629-630 for A, B, C, DRB1 and DQB1, 522 for DQA1, nearly 610 for DPA1, and some 440 for DPB1. Both class I and class II loci were covered by HLA typing, at four-digit resolution. In a later genetic analysis, genome-wide SNP genotypes for about three fifths of the roughly 670 donors were used, and that subset was treated as a discovery cohort. In the later analysis, no new phenotypic data were used to find candidate immune exposures; instead, reliance was placed on TCR beta sequences and their occurrence across donors. All discovery cohort repertoires had been generated using a single sequencing platform. The T cell repertoires of under 700 subjects were profiled by immunosequencing and related to cytomegalovirus serostatus. The study aimed to test whether cataloging public T cell receptors could reveal signatures of past pathogen exposure. In an earlier analysis of 550 to 700 of the donors, high-throughput TCR beta sequencing was used to judge whether each TCR beta V gene segment behaved as functional or pseudogenic. A later analysis re-examined previously published TCR beta repertoires from roughly 650 donors and added high-resolution HLA genotyping to investigate patterns of TCR occurrence. Donor age, sex, ethnicity and CMV serostatus were compiled together with the repertoire data. Along with the roughly 710-subject first cohort, a separate validation cohort of about 110 different subjects was used. On average, about 200,000 unique TCR beta nucleotide sequences were sequenced per donor among 300 to 500 genotyped donors of the cohort, with 15% to 20% of those sequences being non-productive. An early release that covered fewer than 800 HLA-typed donors contained 250 to 350 gigabases of sequencing data and roughly 84 million unique TCR sequences. Five DR-DQ haplotypes were treated as single units for association and clustering because of strong linkage in the cohort. To predict cytomegalovirus infection status, the study brought together high-throughput TCR immunosequencing, statistical association of individual TCRs with disease status, and machine learning. General study outcomes and caveats: A further reported finding was that TCR beta sequences accurately predicted the HLA-A and HLA-B alleles for most subjects in the first cohort. According to a later genetic analysis, donors in an Asian-associated ancestry cluster had fewer N-insertions in productive TCRs than the approximately 610-donor mean. The cohort was sequenced for TCR beta chains only, and without alpha or paired-chain data the features that could be detected were limited. A later analysis found that HLA-associated TCR beta chains were more clonally expanded and had lower generation probabilities than equally common non-associated chains. Because the 87-base-pair reads could not distinguish some IMGT-functional V segments, including TRBV6-2 and TRBV6-3, those segments were excluded. While some public TCRs were present in many individuals, most TCR sequences turned up only very rarely across donors. According to the authors, the approach could potentially be generalized to other disease states and immunological phenotypes. The earlier analysis of 587 of the donors excluded some 15 rarely observed V segments, including chromosome 9 orphons, because counts were too low. CMV serostatus was the only immune exposure information available for the cohort. In a later genetic analysis, a missense DCLRE1C variant was associated with V-gene and J-gene trimming of TCR beta chains, and the association was replicated in an independent cohort. Strong co-occurrence of HLA alleles, especially DR and DQ, made assigning TCR associations to individual alleles difficult. A few of the identified cytomegalovirus-associated TCR beta chains were confirmed in vitro to be specific for cytomegalovirus antigens. Linkage disequilibrium might explain the correlated functional status among segregating V segments, but an unknown experimental factor could not be excluded. A later analysis reported that several top co-occurrence clusters appeared linked to parvovirus B19, influenza, CMV and Epstein-Barr virus. A later analysis associated 16,951 TCR beta sequences with specific HLA alleles at a false discovery rate of 0.05. The presence/absence analyses assumed that sequencing depth was roughly uniform across donors, and that assumption may not be true. In a later analysis, TCR association rates were found to vary across HLA loci, with the most associated TCRs seen for DRB1 alleles and the fewest for HLA-C alleles. The study gave a list of about 170 TCR beta chains associated with cytomegalovirus. A cluster of highly shared sequence variants was judged likely to be a technical artifact of the sequencing pipeline. The classifier was reported to diagnose cytomegalovirus status with high specificity and sensitivity in both the original cohort and the validation cohort. An earlier analysis of 450 to 750 of the donors showed that most TCR beta V segments appeared in productive rearrangements either about 87% or about 30% of the time, which broadly matched IMGT annotations. Most CMV-associated TCR beta chains appeared to be HLA-restricted in a later analysis, and the HLA associations seemed to be driven largely by CMV exposure. Because some donors lacked HLA typing at each locus, the association tests relied only on the typed subset.

The germline V gene encodes CDR1 SGHNT and CDR2 YYREEE (reference sequence). From the cysteine up to the phenylalanine, the CDR3 has a length of 15 residues. CDR3 DNA is the only sequence kept; it has 45 bases, read in frame from the first base. V and J are trimmed by 4 bases and 4 bases, and the gene matches miss 8 bases of the junction. As to this clone: It has no known antigen specificity.

Library preparation used the immunoSEQ multiplex PCR assay. For the multiplex PCR, a mixture combining 60 forward primers for TCR Vbeta segments and 13 reverse primers for TCR Jbeta segments was used. A multiplex PCR assay on genomic DNA amplified the CDR3 region of rearranged TCR beta genes. Amplified TCR beta libraries were sequenced as 87-base-pair reads on the Illumina HiSeq System. The paper's data handling went like this. A later analysis tallied about 77 million unique TCR beta chains across the 666 repertoires, and around 10 million of those chains were shared by two or more donors. A nearest-neighbor algorithm error-corrected the raw reads and collapsed the reads into unique sequences, merging closely related sequences to remove PCR and sequencing errors. CDR3 sequences were aligned to IMGT reference sequences to assign V, D and J gene segments. For a sequence to be retained, a match of at least six nucleotides to both a V gene segment and a J gene segment was required. A rearrangement was called productive if the CDR3 had no stop codons and remained in frame with V and J, and every other rearrangement was called non-productive. CDR3 was defined according to IMGT convention as the region running from the second conserved V-encoded cysteine to the conserved J-encoded phenylalanine. Sequences without an unambiguous match to a single V gene segment were excluded from the earlier analysis of about 600 of the donors. In an earlier analysis of 450 to 750 of the donors, a V segment was called functional when productive rearrangements were above 56.7%, and segregating when the standard deviation between donors exceeded 5%. To diagnose cytomegalovirus status from the catalog of TCR beta chain sequences, a statistical classification framework was built. V and J gene assignment, in a later analysis, came from comparing TCR nucleotide sequences with IMGT/GENE-DB human TR gene sequences. The TCRdist pipeline was used in a later analysis to assign CDR3 sequences and most-parsimonious VDJ recombination scenarios. In a later analysis, each TCR beta chain was defined by its CDR3 amino acid sequence together with its V-gene family, and reads without a unique V-gene family were excluded. In a later analysis, 450 to 600 highly shared, low-generation-probability nucleotide sequences were removed to address suspected cross-contamination and a sequencing artifact. For each public chain, a later analysis derived a clonal expansion index from normalized ranks of inferred template counts within each repertoire. In a later analysis, generation probabilities were computed with a VDJ recombination model fitted to out-of-frame rearrangements, and the resulting probabilities were checked against IGoR. Hypergeometric tests were used in a later analysis to score TCR-TCR, TCR-HLA and TCR-CMV co-occurrence, with a repertoire-size bias correction applied to the TCR pairs. In a later analysis, false discovery rates were estimated by permuting HLA or CMV assignments 20 times. In a later analysis, co-occurring TCRs were grouped using DBSCAN, with TCRdist sequence similarity added in when clustering inside HLA-allele-positive subsets. For co-occurrence clustering, repertoires with fewer than 30,000 or more than 120,000 public chains were excluded, along with four or five repertoires with anomalous nucleotide sharing. The source is immuneACCESS, and TCRdb retained only in-frame sequences with V and J called. Part of the clones is not carried over; for the studies checked, unresolved V genes explain less than half of this, and the remainder is unexplained. That table supplies the V and J calls and clone size; D and trimming were determined from the DNA. This specimen's table enumerates 30,000 to 35,000 clones. About 3.6% of the sample is held by the ten biggest clonotypes.

The cohort comprised more than 550 healthy bone marrow donors. At the time of sampling, every cohort member was nominally healthy, though immune exposures that went unrecorded were likely present. The donor tested CMV seropositive, placing the donor among the 289 seropositive members of the cohort. A peripheral blood sample was provided by each donor, and peripheral blood mononuclear cells were used for TCR beta sequencing. The Qiagen DNeasy Blood Extraction Kit was used to extract genomic DNA from the blood cell samples. The TCR originated in a woman in her thirties or forties in good health and CMV-seropositive. The rearranged chain carries TRBV5-4 and TRBJ2-3, with 8 bases aligning to TRBD1. Sequenced: PBMCs. The CDR3 protein sequence reads: CASSHQGARADTQYF. Read as DNA, the sequence is TGTGCCAGCAGCCACCAGGGGGCACGCGCAGATACGCAGTATTTT.